Below, 20 T cell receptor beta chains from the same sample are listed, as sequenced in a study of response to subunit inactivated influenza vaccine. TCRdb re-called the RT-PCR reads with MiXCR, one entry per CDR3 protein. In the table there are under 850,000 distinct CDR3 sequences, approximately 17% of which are singletons. Sequenced material: PBMCs from blood, taken roughly 5 days after vaccination. Receptor source: a man between 45 and 60 years old who received an inactivated influenza vaccine.

This clonotype was seen ten or more times. The chain links TRBV5-1 to TRBJ2-2, with 10 bases lining up with TRBD1. Per germline, CDR1 SGHRS and CDR2 YFSETQ. V shed 0 bases and J 7 bases; nucleotides not matched to a gene: 6. CDR3 length equals 16 residues. In nucleotides, the CDR3 is TGCGCCAGCAGCTTGGTCGGGACAGGGGAAGGCGGGGAGCTGTTTTTT. As protein: CASSLVGTGEGGELFF. Combining the CDR3 with reference TRBV5-1 and TRBJ2-2 gives the whole variable domain KAGVTQTPRYLIKTRGQQVTLSCSPISGHRSVSWYQQTPGQGLQFLFEYFSETQRNKGNFPGRFSGRQFSNSRSEMNVSTLELGDSALYLCASSLVGTGEGGELFFGEGSRLTVL.

This chain connects TRBV20-1 to TRBJ2-5, with a weak D call TRBD2 (7 bases). This CDR3 region has 17 residues. Deletions cut 0 bases from V and 3 bases from J, with 20 bases between. CDR1 is DFQATT and CDR2 is SNEGSKA in the germline V gene (reference sequence). CDR3 sequence: CSARDSRRGPLEETQYF. The CDR3 DNA is TGCAGTGCTAGAGATTCGCGGCGGGGGCCTTTGGAAGAGACCCAGTACTTC.

The genes are TRBV3-1 and TRBJ2-1; TRBD2 is a possible D gene (5 bases). Germline CDR1 and CDR2: LGHDT and YNNKEL (reference sequence). This CDR3 is 17 amino acids long. V lost 4 bases and J 6 bases, leaving 22 bases between the germline ends. The chain's CDR3 is CASSRYGSEIAGNEQFF. CDR3 DNA sequence: TGTGCCAGCAGCCGGTATGGCTCGGAGATCGCGGGCAATGAGCAGTTCTTC.

About this clonotype itself: Compared with germline, one end of the junction differs, possibly owing to a read error. For the CDR3, the DNA is TGTGCCAGCAGTGAGGACAGAACCAATAACATTCAGTACTTC. Translation gives CASSEDRTNNIQYF. The chain recombines TRBV2 with TRBJ2-4; a weak D match, TRBD1 (6 bases). Germline V gene lookup returns CDR1 SNHLY and CDR2 FYNNEI. The CDR3 length is 14 residues.

The table lists this clonotype with a few counts. The CDR3 spells CSALSSRGTDTQYF. DNA of the CDR3: TGCAGTGCTCTGAGCTCTAGGGGGACAGATACGCAGTATTTT. The V gene is TRBV20-1, the J gene TRBJ2-3, with D tentatively TRBD1 (6 bases). The V and J ends lost 5 bases and 3 bases respectively, with 15 bases between them. The germline V gene encodes CDR1 DFQATT and CDR2 SNEGSKA (reference sequence). This CDR3 has 14 amino acids.

This clonotype has only a few counts. The chain is built from TRBV7-9 and TRBJ1-2, with no clear D. The ends were cut back, 6 bases at V and 0 bases at J, with 11 bases in the middle. CDR1 and CDR2 from the germline V gene are SEHNR and FQNEAQ (reference sequence). There are 14 residues in the CDR3. The CDR3: CASRSGGANYGYTF. The CDR3 DNA is TGTGCCAGCAGATCAGGAGGAGCTAACTATGGCTACACCTTC.

This clonotype was counted a few times. CDR3 sequence reads: CASSLWGSEAFF. In DNA form, the CDR3 reads TGTGCCAGCAGCTTATGGGGTTCTGAAGCTTTCTTT. The rearrangement links TRBV7-9 to TRBJ1-1; D gene ambiguous. Per the germline V gene, CDR1 is SEHNR and CDR2 is FQNEAQ (reference sequence). The CDR3 contains 12 residues. V was pared by 2 bases and J by 6 bases, with 7 bases between.

This clonotype showed up just a few times. The rearrangement links TRBV5-1 to TRBJ2-3, with a tentative D call TRBD2 (5 bases). The CDR3 loop spans 13 amino acids. Trimming removed 0 bases from V and 8 bases from J, with 10 bases in between. Germline V gene sequence: CDR1 SGHRS, CDR2 YFSETQ. As DNA, the CDR3 is TGCGCCAGCAGCTTGGCCGGGATAGGTACGCAGTATTTT. Its translation: CASSLAGIGTQYF.

There are many counts of this clonotype. The chain has TRBV7-6 and TRBJ2-7; 8 bases fit TRBD2. With V trimmed by 5 bases and J by 1 base, 7 bases remained unmatched. Germline V gives CDR1 SGHVS, CDR2 FNYEAQ. The CDR3 has 15 residues. The CDR3 is CASSGSGSKSYEQYF. In nucleotides, the CDR3 is TGTGCCAGCAGCGGAAGCGGGAGTAAATCCTACGAGCAGTACTTC. Looking up the rest from reference TRBV7-6 and TRBJ2-7 gives the full variable domain: GAGVSQSPRYKVTKRGQDVALRCDPISGHVSLYWYRQALGQGPEFLTYFNYEAQQDKSGLPNDRFSAERPEGSISTLTIQRTEQRDSAMYRCASSGSGSKSYEQYFGPGTRLTVT.

The chain is built from TRBV29-1 and TRBJ2-3, with TRBD2 as a possible D gene (6 bases). Per the germline V gene, CDR1 is SQVTM and CDR2 is ANQGSEA. Trimming pared 7 bases from V and 0 bases from J, leaving 11 bases between. The CDR3 sequence is 13 residues long. The DNA for the CDR3 is TGCAGCGGGGCGGGAACTAGCACAGATACGCAGTATTTT. This translates into CSGAGTSTDTQYF.

This clonotype was observed many times. The genes are TRBV29-1 and TRBJ2-7; a weak D match, TRBD1 (5 bases). V was cut by 1 base and J by 2 bases, with 12 bases left in between. This CDR3 has 14 amino acids. The germline V gene encodes CDR1 SQVTM and CDR2 ANQGSEA. DNA of the CDR3: TGCAGCGTTGAAGGCCAGGGTATGCCCTACGAGCAGTACTTC. Protein: CSVEGQGMPYEQYF.

This clonotype was detected only a few times. This rearrangement joins TRBV19 to TRBJ2-7; D is perhaps TRBD2 (5 bases). The V gene lost 5 bases and the J gene lost 4 bases, with 12 bases spanning the gap. Germline lookup yields CDR1 LNHDA and CDR2 SQIVND (reference sequence). This CDR3 is built from 13 residues. CDR3 residues: CASSPTPGYEQYF. Written as DNA, the CDR3 is TGTGCCAGTAGTCCGACGCCGGGGTACGAGCAGTACTTC. Drawing the rest from reference TRBV19 and TRBJ2-7, the complete variable domain is DGGITQSPKYLFRKEGQNVTLSCEQNLNHDAMYWYRQDPGQGLRLIYYSQIVNDFQKGDIAEGYSVSREKKESFPLTVTSAQKNPTAFYLCASSPTPGYEQYFGPGTRLTVT.

The rearrangement joins TRBV27 to TRBJ2-7, with a tentative D call TRBD1 (5 bases). Germline V CDR1 and CDR2: MNHEY, SMNVEV (reference sequence). This CDR3 is 14 amino acids long. The germline V and J ends were trimmed by 3 bases and 3 bases, with 12 bases remaining between them. CDR3 residues: CASSLGQDRYEQYF. CDR3 bases: TGTGCCAGCAGTTTGGGGCAAGATCGCTACGAGCAGTACTTC.

This clonotype was seen ten or more times. J is TRBJ2-1 and V is TRBV29-1, with TRBD1 matching over 8 bases. V lost 6 bases and J lost 5; bases outside the gene matches: 6. This CDR3 is 13 amino acids long. Looked up from germline, CDR1 is SQVTM and CDR2 is ANQGSEA. As DNA, the CDR3 is TGCAGCGTCCCCAGGGGGCCAGACAATGAGCAGTTCTTC. It yields the protein CSVPRGPDNEQFF.

The J gene is TRBJ2-1, the V gene TRBV5-1; D remains unclear. CDR1 is SGHRS, CDR2 YFSETQ, per germline. V was trimmed by 2 bases and J by 7 bases, leaving 13 bases between them. The CDR3 is 14 residues long. The CDR3: CASSLTSGVNEQFF. CDR3 DNA: TGCGCCAGCAGCTTAACAAGTGGGGTTAATGAGCAGTTCTTC.

This clonotype has at least ten counts. The J gene is TRBJ2-1, the V gene TRBV7-8; 8 bases map to TRBD1. The CDR3 runs to 13 residues. With 3 bases clipped from V and 9 bases from J, the junction kept 4 bases outside the gene matches. CDR1 and CDR2 from the germline V gene are SGHVS and FQNEAQ. CDR3 loop: CASSLDRVGEQFF. The CDR3 bases are TGTGCCAGCAGCTTGGACAGGGTAGGTGAGCAGTTCTTC.

This clonotype was observed many times. The chain has TRBV12-3 or TRBV12-4 and TRBJ2-3; the match to TRBD1 covers 8 bases. The V and J ends lost 8 bases and 1 base, in that order; junction bases with no gene match: 2. This CDR3 contains 13 residues. The CDR3 nucleotides are TGTGCCAGCCAGGGGGCGGGCACAGATACGCAGTATTTT. This gives the protein CASQGAGTDTQYF.

This clonotype was detected a few times. The V call is TRBV7-2, the J call TRBJ1-1; D possibly corresponds to TRBD1 (6 bases). Germline lookup yields CDR1 SGHTA and CDR2 FQGNSA. V lost 3 bases to trimming and J lost 8 bases, with 16 bases between them. This CDR3 has 14 residues. This CDR3 reads CASSFSNTDREAFF. Here the CDR3 DNA reads TGTGCCAGCAGCTTTAGCAATACCGACAGGGAAGCTTTCTTT. Combining the CDR3 with reference TRBV7-2 and TRBJ1-1 gives the whole variable domain GAGVSQSPSNKVTEKGKDVELRCDPISGHTALYWYRQSLGQGLEFLIYFQGNSAPDKSGLPSDRFSAERTGGSVSTLTIQRTQQEDSAVYLCASSFSNTDREAFFGQGTRLTVV.

The chain couples TRBV15 to TRBJ2-1; D ambiguous. Germline CDR1 reads LNHNV; CDR2 reads YYDKDF (reference sequence). CDR3 size: 16 residues. With 0 bases removed from V and 2 bases from J, the gap between germline ends came to 11 bases. This chain's CDR3 is CATSRDPQATYNEQFF. CDR3 coding DNA: TGTGCCACCAGCAGAGACCCCCAAGCTACCTACAATGAGCAGTTCTTC.

This clonotype came up a few times. The rearrangement joins TRBV9 to TRBJ2-7; 8 bases agree with TRBD2. The ends lost 4 bases at V and 5 bases at J; junction bases unmatched: 8. Germline V gene sequence: CDR1 SGDLS, CDR2 YYNGEE. This CDR3 contains 14 residues. For the CDR3, the DNA is TGTGCCAGCAGCTCAGACGGGGGGGGGAACGAGCAGTACTTC. The encoded protein is CASSSDGGGNEQYF.